This TCR beta chain was obtained from a study of human T cells and chemical hapten exposure. Study-wide findings and caveats: Expanded TCRs formed significantly more large CDR3 similarity clusters than controls.

In this sample, this clonotype turned up many times. Its target is not known. The library gave individual cDNA molecules unique molecular identifiers. MiXCR, run by TCRdb on the RACE reads, gives a single entry per CDR3 protein. The table shows a few hundred thousand distinct CDR3 sequences, with about 6% occurring only once. Germline-derived CDR1 and CDR2 are MNHEY and SVGEGT. V lost 6 bases and J lost 1, with 9 bases in between. The CDR3 runs to 14 residues. Time point reported: patch test 2, 6 weeks after DPC sensitization. Specified treatment: therapeutic diphenylcyclopropenone sensitization with weekly scalp DPC.

V and J are TRBV6-2 or TRBV6-3 and TRBJ2-2; no definite D call. The starting material was whole blood, obtained in connection with sensitization to the hapten diphenylcyclopropenone (DPC). This receptor was taken from a woman aged 18-29 years with alopecia areata. Some clones in this sample may be carry-over from other donors' samples. The chain's CDR3 is CASSLGRNTGELFF. In DNA, the CDR3 is TGTGCCAGCAGCTTAGGGCGGAACACCGGGGAGCTGTTTTTT.